Listed here is a single T cell receptor (beta chain). The count of this clonotype is one. The clone's antigen remains unknown. No base quality values were provided; no much bigger clone lies one nucleotide off. A single read constitutes weak evidence. CDR1 and CDR2, per the germline V gene (reference sequence), are MNHEY and SMNVEV. V loses 5 bases of germline sequence and J loses 2 bases, and the interval between the two ends is 18 bases. The CDR3 measures 16 amino acids from cysteine to phenylalanine. The CDR3 DNA has 48 bases and is translated from base 1. The record originates from a study of blood T cells in healthy people across ages (dated by TCRdb to about 2015). With respect to the entire study: In model experiments, roughly one uniquely barcoded TCR beta cDNA molecule per two T cells was captured by template switching. The study measured age-related changes in TCR beta repertoire diversity using deep sequencing normalized with unique cDNA molecular identifiers. The donors were divided into four age groups: young (average around 17 years), middle-aged (approximately 42), aged (around 67) and long-lived (nearly 85). To avoid experimental bias, donors of different ages were randomly spread across the sequencing lanes. The study analyzed two additional independent replicas of 1 million unique cDNA reads from the same blood draw for two donors, one aged 18 to 30 and one aged 80 or older. Findings and caveats that apply to the study as a whole: The CMV infection status of donors was not known, potentially confounding age-related changes in expanded clonotypes. Observed TCR beta diversity per million T cells fell roughly linearly with age, and a significant reduction was already apparent by age around 40. Conclusive comparison of naive and antigen-experienced compartments was prevented by the profiling of bulk unsorted PBMCs. The percentage of naive T cells measured by flow cytometry correlated strongly with observed TCR beta diversity. Estimates of total diversity based on one million sequenced T cells were considered lower bounds and underestimates. Compared with the aged group, the long-lived group had more naive CD4+ T cells, fewer expanded clones and increased TCR diversity, suggesting age selection.

The donors were about 40 Caucasian individuals from Russia, aged about 6 to 95 years, who were systemically healthy. Each donor gave roughly 9.5 milliliters of peripheral blood, collected into EDTA-treated Vacutainer tubes. Ficoll-Paque density-gradient centrifugation was used to isolate PBMCs, with at least 7 million per sample. Trizol reagent was used to extract total RNA from the PBMCs, yielding at least 6 micrograms per sample. Naive CD45RAhigh/CD27high T cell percentages were measured by flow cytometry on a PBMC aliquot from every donor. Library creation used 5' RACE. TCRdb records Illumina HiSeq 2500 as the sequencer. The second PCR ran for roughly 7 to 11 cycles and used a J-beta primer mix along with a sample-barcoded 5' primer. Each TCR beta cDNA molecule received a unique molecular identifier from a template-switch 5' adaptor carrying 12 random nucleotides. Each sample yielded at least 2.5 million CDR3-containing paired-end reads. The Mint cDNA synthesis kit, primed by a TRBC-specific oligonucleotide, was used to synthesize first-strand cDNA from all RNA. Following uracil-DNA glycosylase treatment, a first 18-cycle PCR with universal primers M1SS and BC2_uni_R was performed on all cDNA. In the paper's pipeline: For normalization, 1 million high-quality reads, each with a distinct molecular identifier, were randomly selected from each sample. Instead of being binned into consensus sequences, reads with shared molecular identifiers were discarded. MiTCR, with a Q25 quality threshold and the strictest error-elimination algorithm, was used for CDR3 identification, clonotype clustering and error correction. A nonparametric unseen species model with Euler transformation was used to estimate a lower bound on total TCR beta diversity. TCRdb took the public reads, trimmed them with fastp at Q25, ran MiXCR for clone calling and kept in-frame beta chains. For every CDR3 protein sequence, its rows merge into one entry that carries the most common genes and DNA. V and J calls and clone size were set by TCRdb, not the authors. This sample lists around 750,000 distinct CDR3 sequences; less than 70% were detected once. The ten top clones hold 40% to 50% of the sample.

The sequence came from an elderly man in good health. The rearrangement combines TRBV27 with TRBJ1-1; the D gene is unclear. Sequencing used blood. In nucleotides, the sequence is TGTGCCAGCAGTCCCTCCCCCCAGAGGTACAACACTGAAGCTTTCTTT. It is translated as CASSPSPQRYNTEAFF.